This T cell receptor (beta chain) was observed in a study of human T cells and chemical hapten exposure. Study overall: Predominantly women, the patients had alopecia areata, totalis or universalis.

The time point: pre-sensitization, week 0. The treatment is: therapeutic diphenylcyclopropenone sensitization with weekly scalp DPC. Within the library, unique molecular identifiers were attached to each individual cDNA molecule. One entry per CDR3 protein, called by TCRdb with MiXCR from the RACE reads. The sample holds approximately 260,000 distinct CDR3 sequences; approximately 8.6% are singletons and the top ten take about 2.1%. This CDR3 spans 15 amino acids. V lost 1 base, J lost 8 bases, and 8 bases stayed unmatched. Germline V gives CDR1 MGHRA, CDR2 YSYEKL. The chain recombines TRBV4-1 with TRBJ1-2; 9 positions agree with TRBD1. This sequence originates from a woman aged 40 to 50 with alopecia areata. Some clones in this sample may be carry-over from other donors' samples. Sequences were derived from whole blood, sampled in connection with sensitization to the hapten diphenylcyclopropenone (DPC). CDR3 DNA: TGCGCCAGCAGCCAAGCCCCAACAGGGGGCGGAGGCTACACCTTC. Its translation: CASSQAPTGGGGYTF.